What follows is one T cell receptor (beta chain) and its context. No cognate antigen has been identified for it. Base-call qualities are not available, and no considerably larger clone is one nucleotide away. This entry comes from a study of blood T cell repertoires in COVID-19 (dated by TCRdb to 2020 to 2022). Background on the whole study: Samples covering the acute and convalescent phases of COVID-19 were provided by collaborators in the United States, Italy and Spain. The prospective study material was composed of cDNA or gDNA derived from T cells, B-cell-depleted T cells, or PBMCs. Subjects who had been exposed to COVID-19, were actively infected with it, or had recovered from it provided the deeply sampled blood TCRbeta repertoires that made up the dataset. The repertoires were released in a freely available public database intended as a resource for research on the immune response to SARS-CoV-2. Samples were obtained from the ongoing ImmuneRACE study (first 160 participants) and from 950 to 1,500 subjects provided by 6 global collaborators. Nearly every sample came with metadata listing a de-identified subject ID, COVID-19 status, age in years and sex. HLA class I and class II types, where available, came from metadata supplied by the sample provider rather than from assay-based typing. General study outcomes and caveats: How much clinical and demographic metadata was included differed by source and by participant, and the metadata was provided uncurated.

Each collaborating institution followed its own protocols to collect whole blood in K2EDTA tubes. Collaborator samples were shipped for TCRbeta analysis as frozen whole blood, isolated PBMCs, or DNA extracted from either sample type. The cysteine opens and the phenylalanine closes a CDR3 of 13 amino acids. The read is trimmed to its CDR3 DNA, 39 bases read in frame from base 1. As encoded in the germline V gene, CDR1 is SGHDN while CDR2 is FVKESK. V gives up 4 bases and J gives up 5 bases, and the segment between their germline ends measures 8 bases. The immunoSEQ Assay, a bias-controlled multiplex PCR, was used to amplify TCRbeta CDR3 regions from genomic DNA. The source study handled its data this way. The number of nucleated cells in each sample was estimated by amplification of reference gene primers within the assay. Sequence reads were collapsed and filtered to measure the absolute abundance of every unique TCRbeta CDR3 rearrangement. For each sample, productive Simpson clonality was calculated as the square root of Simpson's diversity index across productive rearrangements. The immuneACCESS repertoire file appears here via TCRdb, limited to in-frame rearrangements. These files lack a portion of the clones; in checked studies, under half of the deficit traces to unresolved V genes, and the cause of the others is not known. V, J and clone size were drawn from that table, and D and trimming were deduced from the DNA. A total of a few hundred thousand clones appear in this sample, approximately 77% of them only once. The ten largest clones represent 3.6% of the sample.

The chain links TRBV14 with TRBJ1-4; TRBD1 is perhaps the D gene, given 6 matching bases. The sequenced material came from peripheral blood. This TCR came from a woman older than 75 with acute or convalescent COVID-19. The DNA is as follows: TGTGCCAGCAGCCCAGGACAGAATGAAAAACTGTTTTTT. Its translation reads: CASSPGQNEKLFF.